The clone carrying this TCR beta chain was counted once. The researchers obtained blood RNA from unsorted whole blood and also extracted germline DNA. The source of the sample is a study of tumor-infiltrating lymphocytes in primary liver carcinoma. Study in general: Roughly 3.5 to 8 million productive TCRbeta reads came from each sample, comparable across tissue types.

Total RNA (approximately 0.5 ug) served as template for TCR beta cDNA synthesis primed by a constant-region primer. Slightly modified ARM-PCR with three nested multiplex PCR rounds yielded TCR beta libraries. In TCRdb, the multiplex PCR reads were re-called with MiXCR into one record per CDR3 protein. The sample lists approximately 330,000 distinct CDR3 sequences; 65% were seen once. The receptor's source is a man aged 40-50 years with primary liver carcinoma and hepatitis B virus infection. Sequencing input: peripheral blood.

The CDR3 sequence: CASSLVKGFHEQYF. In nucleotides, the CDR3 is TGCGCCAGCAGCTTGGTGAAAGGGTTCCACGAGCAGTACTTC. The rearrangement uses TRBV5-1 and TRBJ2-7; no definite D call. The CDR3 contains 14 residues. Germline V gives CDR1 SGHRS, CDR2 YFSETQ. Trimming stripped 0 bases from V and 5 bases from J, with 12 bases between. Full variable domain (remainder filled in from reference TRBV5-1 and TRBJ2-7): KAGVTQTPRYLIKTRGQQVTLSCSPISGHRSVSWYQQTPGQGLQFLFEYFSETQRNKGNFPGRFSGRQFSNSRSEMNVSTLELGDSALYLCASSLVKGFHEQYFGPGTRLTVT.